This T cell receptor (beta chain) was profiled in a study of shared clonotypes between healthy human individuals. Study background: Contributing individuals were two females and three males aged 18 to 49. Findings of the study overall: Sampling used blood alone; tissue repertoires probably differ. The four-donor shared clonotypes exceeded non-shared clonotypes in generation probability, with non-shared ones scoring lower. On the whole, naive subsets had larger estimated richness than memory subsets had.

Germline CDR1 SGHRS, CDR2 YFSETQ. CDR3 length: 13 amino acids. The V and J ends lost 5 bases and 1 base respectively, with 9 bases between them. To note about this clone: The antigen is unknown. Within the sample, other DNA sequences also encode this same CDR3.

TCRdb's table, derived via immunoSEQ multiplex PCR, lists solely in-frame clones and lacks some. The table lists roughly 1 million clones, 75% to 85% of them singletons. The chain links TRBV5-1 to TRBJ1-1; D is ambiguous. The material sequenced was memory CD4+ T cells from PBMCs. As to subset: CD45RA-negative fraction. The source is a man between 18 and 35 years old in good health. Some clones in this sample may be carry-over from other donors' samples. Here the CDR3 reads CASSSGPNTEAFF. The CDR3 bases are TGCGCCAGCAGTTCCGGGCCGAACACTGAAGCTTTCTTT.